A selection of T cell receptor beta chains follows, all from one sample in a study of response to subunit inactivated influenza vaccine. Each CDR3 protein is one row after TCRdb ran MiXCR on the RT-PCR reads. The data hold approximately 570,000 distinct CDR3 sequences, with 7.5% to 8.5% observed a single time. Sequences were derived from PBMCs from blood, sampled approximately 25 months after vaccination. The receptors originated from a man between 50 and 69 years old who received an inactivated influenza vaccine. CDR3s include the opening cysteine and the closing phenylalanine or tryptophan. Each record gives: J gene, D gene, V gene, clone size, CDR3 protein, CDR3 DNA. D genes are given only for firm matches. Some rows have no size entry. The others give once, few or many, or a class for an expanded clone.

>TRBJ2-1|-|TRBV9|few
CASSVQGNNEQFF
TGTGCCAGCAGCGTCCAGGGGAACAATGAGCAGTTCTTC
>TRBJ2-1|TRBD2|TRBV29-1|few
CSVETLAGLANEQFF
TGCAGCGTTGAGACACTAGCGGGATTAGCCAATGAGCAGTTCTTC
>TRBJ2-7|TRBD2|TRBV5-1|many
CASSRGLEEEQYF
TGCGCCAGCAGCCGAGGACTAGAGGAAGAGCAGTACTTC
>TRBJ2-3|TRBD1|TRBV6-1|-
CASGSTGVQDTQYF
TGTGCCAGCGGGTCGACAGGGGTTCAAGATACGCAGTATTTT
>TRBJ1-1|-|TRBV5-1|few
CASSLGDDTEAFF
TGCGCCAGCAGCTTGGGGGACGACACTGAAGCTTTCTTT
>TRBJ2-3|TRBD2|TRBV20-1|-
CSARMTSGRGGRDTQYF
TGCAGTGCTAGAATGACTAGCGGGAGAGGGGGTCGAGATACGCAGTATTTT
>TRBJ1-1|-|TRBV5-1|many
CASSLVMRTEAFF
TGCGCCAGCAGCTTAGTAATGAGGACTGAAGCTTTCTTT
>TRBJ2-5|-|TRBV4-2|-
CASSQDRGRGGETQYF
TGTGCCAGCAGCCAAGATAGGGGCAGGGGGGGAGAGACCCAGTACTTC
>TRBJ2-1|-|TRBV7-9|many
CASSSGTGLEQFF
TGTGCCAGCAGCTCAGGGACTGGGCTCGAGCAGTTCTTC
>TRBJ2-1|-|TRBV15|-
CATSRGTVSSYNEQFF
TGTGCCACCAGCAGGGGTACAGTTTCCTCCTACAATGAGCAGTTCTTC
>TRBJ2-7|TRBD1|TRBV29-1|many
CSVEGTGAEQYF
TGCAGCGTTGAAGGGACAGGGGCCGAGCAGTACTTC
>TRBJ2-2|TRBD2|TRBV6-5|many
CASSFRGLPNTGELFF
TGTGCCAGCAGTTTCCGGGGACTACCGAACACCGGGGAGCTGTTTTTT
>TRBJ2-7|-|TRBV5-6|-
CASSSPRPPYEQYF
TGTGCCAGCAGCTCCCCTCGCCCCCCCTACGAGCAGTACTTC
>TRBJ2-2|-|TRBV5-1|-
CASTDGNTGELFF
TGCGCCAGCACGGACGGGAACACCGGGGAGCTGTTTTTT
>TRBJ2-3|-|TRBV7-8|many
CASSLQLAGSDTQYF
TGTGCCAGCAGCTTACAACTAGCCGGGAGTGATACGCAGTATTTT
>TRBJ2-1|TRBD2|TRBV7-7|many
CASSLVAGGYNEQFF
TGTGCTAGCAGCTTAGTAGCGGGGGGATACAATGAGCAGTTCTTC
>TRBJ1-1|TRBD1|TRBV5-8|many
CASSLVLLRADRDEAFF
TGTGCCAGCAGCTTGGTTTTGCTTAGAGCGGACAGGGATGAAGCTTTCTTT
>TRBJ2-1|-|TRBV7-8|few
CASSTLGWGHYNEQFF
TGTGCCAGCAGCACCCTTGGGTGGGGCCACTACAATGAGCAGTTCTTC
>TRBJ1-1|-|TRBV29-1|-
CSVESRNADTEAFF
TGCAGCGTTGAATCTAGAAACGCAGACACTGAAGCTTTCTTT
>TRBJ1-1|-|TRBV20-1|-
CSARGYGGTGTEAFF
TGCAGTGCTAGAGGTTATGGGGGAACGGGCACTGAAGCTTTCTTT
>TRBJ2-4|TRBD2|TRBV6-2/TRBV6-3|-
CASGTRRNIQYF
TGTGCCAGCGGGACTAGGCGAAACATTCAGTACTTC
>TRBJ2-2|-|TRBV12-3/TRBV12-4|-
CASRPGEGGTGELFF
TGTGCCAGCCGTCCAGGAGAAGGGGGCACCGGGGAGCTGTTTTTT
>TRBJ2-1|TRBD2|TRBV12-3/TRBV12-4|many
CASSSGGGFILHEQFF
TGTGCCAGCAGTTCGGGCGGGGGATTCATCCTCCATGAGCAGTTCTTC
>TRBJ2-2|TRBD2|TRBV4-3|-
CASSQDSLAGGGTGELFF
TGCGCCAGCAGCCAAGATTCCCTAGCGGGAGGCGGCACCGGGGAGCTGTTTTTT
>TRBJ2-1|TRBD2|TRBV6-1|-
CASSPLPGTTTQGEQFF
TGTGCCAGCAGCCCCCTTCCCGGGACTACGACTCAAGGGGAGCAGTTCTTC
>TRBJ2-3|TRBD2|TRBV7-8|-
CASSLEEGGVRTDTQYF
TGTGCCAGCAGCTTAGAGGAGGGAGGGGTTCGGACAGATACGCAGTATTTT
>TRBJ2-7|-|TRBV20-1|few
CSAKGRDGTKEQYF
TGCAGTGCCAAGGGACGCGACGGTACTAAGGAGCAGTACTTC
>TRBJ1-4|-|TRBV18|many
CASSPERNEKLFF
TGTGCCAGCTCACCAGAGAGAAATGAAAAACTGTTTTTT
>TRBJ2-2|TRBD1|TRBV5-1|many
CASSLDRGRDDPGELFF
TGCGCCAGCAGCTTGGACAGGGGGCGCGATGATCCCGGGGAGCTGTTTTTT
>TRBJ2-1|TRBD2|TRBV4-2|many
CASSQDLGLAGGMLFF
TGTGCCAGCAGCCAAGACCTGGGGCTAGCGGGAGGAATGTTGTTCTTC
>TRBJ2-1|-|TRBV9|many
CASSPQGGSSYNEQFF
TGTGCCAGCAGCCCCCAGGGGGGCAGCTCCTACAATGAGCAGTTCTTC
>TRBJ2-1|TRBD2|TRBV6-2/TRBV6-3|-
CASTASGTRGWNEQFF
TGTGCCAGCACCGCCTCCGGGACTAGGGGCTGGAATGAGCAGTTCTTC
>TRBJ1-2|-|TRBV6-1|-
CASSPQETEIGGYTF
TGTGCCAGCAGTCCCCAAGAGACAGAAATCGGTGGCTACACCTTC
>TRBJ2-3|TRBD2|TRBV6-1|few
CASSEKAGGPDTQYF
TGTGCCAGCAGTGAAAAAGCGGGGGGGCCGGATACGCAGTATTTT
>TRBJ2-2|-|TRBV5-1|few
CASSLSGAQNTGELFF
TGCGCCAGCAGCTTGTCTGGGGCGCAGAACACCGGGGAGCTGTTTTTT
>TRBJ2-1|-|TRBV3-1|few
CASSQASGPARDEQFF
TGTGCCAGCAGCCAAGCCTCGGGCCCCGCGCGGGATGAGCAGTTCTTC
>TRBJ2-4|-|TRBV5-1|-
CASSLGGVAKNIQYF
TGCGCCAGCAGCTTGGGCGGGGTAGCCAAAAACATTCAGTACTTC
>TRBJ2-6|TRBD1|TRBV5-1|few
CASRVTGGIGGANVLTF
TGCGCCAGCAGAGTGACAGGGGGTATCGGTGGGGCCAACGTCCTGACTTTC
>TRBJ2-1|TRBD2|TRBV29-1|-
CSVEDRGSLIEQFF
TGCAGCGTTGAAGATCGCGGGAGCTTAATTGAGCAGTTCTTC
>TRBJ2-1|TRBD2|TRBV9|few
CASSVWLAGSSYNEQFF
TGTGCCAGCAGCGTTTGGCTAGCGGGGAGCTCCTACAATGAGCAGTTCTTC
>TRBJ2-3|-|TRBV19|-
CATAGFRTDTQYF
TGTGCCACTGCCGGGTTTCGCACAGATACGCAGTATTTT
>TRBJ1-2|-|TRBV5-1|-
CASSLEPVNYGYTF
TGCGCCAGCAGCTTGGAGCCGGTTAACTATGGCTACACCTTC
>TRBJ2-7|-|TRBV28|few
CAIHEQYF
TGTGCCATACACGAGCAGTACTTC
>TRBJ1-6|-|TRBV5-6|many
CASSLFQGVDNSPLHF
TGTGCCAGCAGCTTGTTCCAGGGCGTTGATAATTCACCCCTCCACTTT
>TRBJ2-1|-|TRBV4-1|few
CASSQVPHYEQFF
TGCGCCAGCAGCCAAGTACCCCATTATGAGCAGTTCTTC
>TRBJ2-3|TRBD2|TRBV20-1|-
CSARGPSGMGTQYF
TGCAGTGCTAGAGGACCTAGCGGGATGGGTACGCAGTATTTT
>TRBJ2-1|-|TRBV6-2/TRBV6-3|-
CASLGLAGTRLDPSSYNEQFF
TGTGCCAGCCTGGGATTGGCGGGGACCAGGCTCGATCCGAGCTCCTACAATGAGCAGTTCTTC
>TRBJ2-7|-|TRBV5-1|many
CASNQGIGGYEQYF
TGCGCCAGCAACCAGGGAATTGGGGGATACGAGCAGTACTTC
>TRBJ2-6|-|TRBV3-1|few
CASSQDSVSLSGANVLTF
TGTGCCAGCAGCCAAGATTCAGTGAGCCTCTCTGGGGCCAACGTCCTGACTTTC
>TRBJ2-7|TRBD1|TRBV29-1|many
CSVGQGLYEQYF
TGCAGCGTGGGACAGGGGTTATACGAGCAGTACTTC
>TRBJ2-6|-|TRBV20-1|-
CSGQDRGANVLTF
TGCAGTGGGCAAGACAGGGGGGCCAACGTCCTGACTTTC
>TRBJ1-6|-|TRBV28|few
CASSFKGTHNSPLHF
TGTGCCAGCAGTTTTAAGGGTACCCATAATTCACCCCTCCACTTT
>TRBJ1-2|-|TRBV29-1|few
CSVETPGQSYTF
TGCAGCGTTGAAACTCCCGGACAGAGCTACACCTTC
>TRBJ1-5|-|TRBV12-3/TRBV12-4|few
CASSLSTENQPQHF
TGTGCCAGCAGTTTATCAACAGAAAATCAGCCCCAGCATTTT
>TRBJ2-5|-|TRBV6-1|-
CASSQHRWSGTQYF
TGTGCCAGCAGCCAGCACCGGTGGTCGGGGACCCAGTACTTC
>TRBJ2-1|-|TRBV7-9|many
CASSLLPSSGYNEQFF
TGTGCCAGCAGCTTACTTCCTAGCTCAGGCTACAATGAGCAGTTCTTC
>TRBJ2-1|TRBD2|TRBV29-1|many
CSVDPGGQFNEQFF
TGCAGCGTTGATCCGGGAGGCCAATTCAATGAGCAGTTCTTC
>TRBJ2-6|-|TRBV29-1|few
CSVTADSGANVLTF
TGCAGCGTCACCGCGGACTCTGGGGCCAACGTCCTGACTTTC
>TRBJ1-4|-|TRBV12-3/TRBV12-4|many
CASSLWADNEKLFF
TGTGCCAGCAGTTTATGGGCAGATAATGAAAAACTGTTTTTT